The TCR beta chain under discussion was sequenced for a study of OX40 agonist ivuxolimab in advanced cancers. Study summary: Earlier treatment with anti-PD-1, anti-PD-L1 or anti-CTLA-4 was permitted, and 30% to 40% had received some. Partial responses were observed in three patients, of whom one had hepatocellular carcinoma and two had cutaneous melanoma.

No patient had autoimmune disease or received systemic immunosuppression. Only in-frame clones appear in the TCRdb table, and some are missing; sequencing was by immunoSEQ multiplex PCR. The sample contains 60,000 to 70,000 clones, about four fifths of which appear only once. V shed 0 bases, J shed 4 bases, and the junction held 4 bases outside the gene matches. The length of the CDR3 is 16 residues. CDR1 KGHSH and CDR2 LQKENI come from the germline V gene. The sequencing used CD4+ or CD8+ T cells sorted from blood, collected in a trial of the OX40 agonist ivuxolimab. This TCR derives from an adult with an advanced solid tumor such as melanoma, head and neck, liver or kidney cancer. This chain connects TRBV18 to TRBJ2-3; 10 bases line up with TRBD2. This CDR3 is CASSPPASGGADTQYF. CDR3 DNA sequence: TGTGCCAGCTCACCACCGGCTAGCGGGGGTGCAGATACGCAGTATTTT.